The rows below give T cell receptor beta chains drawn from one sample of a study of blood T cell repertoires in COVID-19. Sequencing used immunoSEQ multiplex PCR; TCRdb keeps in-frame clones, though not all of them. The sample records about 210,000 clones, under 95% being singletons. Input material: peripheral blood. These receptors originate from a young man with acute or convalescent COVID-19. CDR3s include the opening cysteine and the closing phenylalanine or tryptophan. The D gene is left open where the match is weak. Some rows have no size entry. The others give once, few or many, or a class for an expanded clone.

size	V	J	D	DNA	CDR3
few	TRBV6-6	TRBJ1-2	TRBD1	TGTGCCAGCAGTTACGATGGGACAGGGGGCCGCGGCTACACCTTC	CASSYDGTGGRGYTF
-	TRBV19	TRBJ2-7	-	TGTGCCAGTAGTATACGCCACCGGGGTGGCGAGCAGTACTTC	CASSIRHRGGEQYF
-	TRBV6-6	TRBJ1-5	-	TGTGCCAGCAGTTACTCGGGGGCGCGGAGCAATCAGCCCCAGCATTTT	CASSYSGARSNQPQHF
once	TRBV7-9	TRBJ2-7	TRBD1	TGTGCCAGCAGCTCGACGGGACAGGGCTACGAGCAGTACTTC	CASSSTGQGYEQYF
-	TRBV12-3/TRBV12-4	TRBJ1-2	-	TGTGCCAGCAGTTTCTCAGGCTATGGCTACACCTTC	CASSFSGYGYTF
-	TRBV30	TRBJ2-7	-	TGTGCCGGGGGGGGGCTCGAGCAGTACTTC	CAGGGLEQYF
-	TRBV27	TRBJ1-6	-	TGTGCCAGCAGCGATGTCAGGGATAATTCACCCCTCCACTTT	CASSDVRDNSPLHF
once	TRBV28	TRBJ1-2	-	TGTGCCAGCAGTCCCGATCGAGGGCGCGGTGGCTACACCTTC	CASSPDRGRGGYTF
-	TRBV7-3	TRBJ1-2	TRBD1	TGTGCCAGCAGCCCTGGGACAGGGGGCCGGCGGACCTTC	CASSPGTGGRRTF
-	TRBV14	TRBJ2-1	TRBD1	TGTGCCAGCAGCCAGTACGGGACAGGGGGAGGTGAGCAGTTCTTC	CASSQYGTGGGEQFF
-	TRBV19	TRBJ2-6	-	TGTGCCAGTAGTATATGGGGAGGAGGGTCCGACTCTGGGGCCAACGTCCTGACTTTC	CASSIWGGGSDSGANVLTF
many	TRBV18	TRBJ1-1	-	TGTGCCAGCTCATTCGAGGAGCACACTGAAGCTTTCTTT	CASSFEEHTEAFF
-	TRBV12-3/TRBV12-4	TRBJ2-5	-	TGTGCCAGCCGCAGAGGTCCGGGAGAGACCCAGTACTTC	CASRRGPGETQYF
-	TRBV5-1	TRBJ1-2	-	TGCGCCAGCAGCGTGGCAGGGAACTATGGCTACACCTTC	CASSVAGNYGYTF
-	TRBV6-5	TRBJ2-1	TRBD2	TGTGCCAGCAGGAGCGGGAGTTTGTCAGATGAGCAGTTCTTC	CASRSGSLSDEQFF
-	TRBV7-2	TRBJ1-5	-	TGTGCCAGCAGCTTAATGATCGGTGCCCATCAGCCCCAGCATTTT	CASSLMIGAHQPQHF
-	TRBV7-9	TRBJ2-7	-	TGTGCCAGCAGCTTACCCGGCGAGGGAAATAACGAGCAGTACTTC	CASSLPGEGNNEQYF
-	TRBV28	TRBJ2-7	-	TGTGCCAGCAAATCATTGCACAACTCCTACGAGCAGTACTTC	CASKSLHNSYEQYF
-	TRBV9	TRBJ2-3	-	TGTGCCAGCAGCCCGCGCGGGATAGTTGATACGCAGTATTTT	CASSPRGIVDTQYF
-	TRBV2	TRBJ1-5	-	TGTGCCAGCAGTCTAGGGGGGGCCTGGGGTAGTCAGCCCCAGCATTTT	CASSLGGAWGSQPQHF
-	TRBV7-6	TRBJ2-3	-	TGTGCCAGCAGCTTAGACAGCCCTAGGGGAGATACGCAGTATTTT	CASSLDSPRGDTQYF
-	TRBV19	TRBJ2-5	TRBD1	TGTGCCAGTAAGGGGGGACAGGGGAGAGAGACCCAGTACTTC	CASKGGQGRETQYF
-	TRBV19	TRBJ1-2	-	TGTGGCAGTATGGGAGGAGGGAAGTATGGCTACACCTTC	CGSMGGGKYGYTF
-	TRBV2	TRBJ1-3	-	TGTGCCAGCAGCCGAGACGGACTCTCTGGAAACACCATATATTTT	CASSRDGLSGNTIYF
few	TRBV18	TRBJ2-7	-	TGTGCCAGCTCACCTATTTCCAGGACAGAATACTACGAGCAGTACTTC	CASSPISRTEYYEQYF